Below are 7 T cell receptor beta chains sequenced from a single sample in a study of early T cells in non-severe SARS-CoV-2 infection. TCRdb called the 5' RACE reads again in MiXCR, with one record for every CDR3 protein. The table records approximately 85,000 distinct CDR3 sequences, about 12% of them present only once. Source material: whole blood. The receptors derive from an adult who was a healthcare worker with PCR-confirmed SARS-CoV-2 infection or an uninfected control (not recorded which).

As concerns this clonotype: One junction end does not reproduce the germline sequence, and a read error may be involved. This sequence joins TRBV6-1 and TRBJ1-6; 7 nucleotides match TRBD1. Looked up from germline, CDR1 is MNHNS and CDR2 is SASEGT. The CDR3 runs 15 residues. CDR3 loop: CASSDYDRDNSSLHF. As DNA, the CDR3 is TGTGCCAGCAGTGACTACGACAGGGATAATTCATCCCTCCACTTT.

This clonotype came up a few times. DNA of the CDR3: TGTGCCAGCAGCCCCGGACAGGGGCCTGGGGAGCCCCAGCATTTT. It translates to CASSPGQGPGEPQHF. The chain combines TRBV6-5 with TRBJ1-5; 9 positions match TRBD1. V lost 6 bases to trimming and J lost 8 bases; unmatched junction nucleotides: 11. The CDR3 contains 15 residues. Per the germline V gene, CDR1 is MNHEY and CDR2 is SVGAGI.

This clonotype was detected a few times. CDR3 sequence reads: CASSVDRGSSYNEQFF. The CDR3 DNA is TGTGCCAGCAGCGTAGACCGCGGGTCCTCCTACAATGAGCAGTTCTTC. The gene calls are TRBV9 and TRBJ2-1, with a possible D match to TRBD2 (5 bases). V shed 0 bases and J shed 0 bases, with 10 bases lying between them. From germline, CDR1 is SGDLS and CDR2 YYNGEE. CDR3 length: 16 amino acids.

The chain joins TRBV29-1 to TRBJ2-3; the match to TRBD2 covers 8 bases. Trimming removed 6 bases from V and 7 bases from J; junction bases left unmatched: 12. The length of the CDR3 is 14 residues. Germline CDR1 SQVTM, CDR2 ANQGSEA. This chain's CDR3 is CSVPGRVLANTQYF. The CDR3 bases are TGCAGCGTCCCCGGGAGGGTATTGGCTAATACGCAGTATTTT.

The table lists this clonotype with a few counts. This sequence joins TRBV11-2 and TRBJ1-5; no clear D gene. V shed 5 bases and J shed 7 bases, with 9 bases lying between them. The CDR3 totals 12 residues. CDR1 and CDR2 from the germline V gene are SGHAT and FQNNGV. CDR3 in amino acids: CASSREGQPQHF. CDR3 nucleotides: TGTGCCAGCAGCAGAGAAGGGCAGCCCCAGCATTTT.

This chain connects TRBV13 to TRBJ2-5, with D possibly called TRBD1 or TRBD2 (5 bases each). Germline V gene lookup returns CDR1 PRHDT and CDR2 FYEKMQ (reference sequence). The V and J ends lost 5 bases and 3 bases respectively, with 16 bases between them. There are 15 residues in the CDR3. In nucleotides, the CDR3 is TGTGCCAGCAGCCCCTGGGGTGGGACGAAAGAGACCCAGTACTTC. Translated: CASSPWGGTKETQYF. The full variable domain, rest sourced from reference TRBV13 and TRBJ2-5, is AAGVIQSPRHLIKEKRETATLKCYPIPRHDTVYWYQQGPGQDPQFLISFYEKMQSDKGSIPDRFSAQQFSDYHSELNMSSLELGDSALYFCASSPWGGTKETQYFGPGTRLLVL.

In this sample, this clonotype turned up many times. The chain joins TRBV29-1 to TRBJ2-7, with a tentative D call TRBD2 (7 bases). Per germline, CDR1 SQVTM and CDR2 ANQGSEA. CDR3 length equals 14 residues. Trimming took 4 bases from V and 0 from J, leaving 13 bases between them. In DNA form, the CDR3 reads TGCAGCGTTGTCCCGGGGGGCATCTCCTACGAGCAGTACTTC. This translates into CSVVPGGISYEQYF.